Included here is one T cell receptor beta chain sequence, with context. The antigen remains unidentified. This sample was included in a study of molecular identifiers for immune sequencing clone quantification. MiXCR, applied by TCRdb to the PCR reads, yields one record per CDR3 protein. The table lists hundreds of thousands of distinct CDR3 sequences, 25% of them singletons. Germline V gene sequence: CDR1 SQVTM, CDR2 ANQGSEA. The CDR3 loop spans 12 amino acids. The V gene lost 1 base and the J gene lost 4 bases, with 7 bases spanning the gap. Input for naive CD8 libraries was about 19,000 to 1,100,000 sorted cells; the RNA fraction used was 10%, 30% or 50%. Naive CD8 T cells were picked out by sorting for CD8+CD4-CCR7+CD45RA+. Study results and limitations: With a barcode shared among identical TCR molecules, highly expanded clone sizes could be underestimated. In naive cells, under 1% of molecules belonged to clones above 20 RNA copies, against over 98% in effector cells.

Sequenced: naive CD8+ T cells from blood, with Jurkat cell RNA spiked in. Documented subset: FACS-sorted CD8+CD4-CCR7+CD45RA+ naive T cells. This clonotype originated in a human donor in good health. Some libraries in this study had Jurkat cell RNA spiked in. The V call is TRBV29-1, the J call TRBJ1-2, with D perhaps TRBD1 (5 bases). The CDR3 nucleotides are TGCAGCGTTGAAGCGGGGGGCTATGGCTACACCTTC. Amino acids: CSVEAGGYGYTF.